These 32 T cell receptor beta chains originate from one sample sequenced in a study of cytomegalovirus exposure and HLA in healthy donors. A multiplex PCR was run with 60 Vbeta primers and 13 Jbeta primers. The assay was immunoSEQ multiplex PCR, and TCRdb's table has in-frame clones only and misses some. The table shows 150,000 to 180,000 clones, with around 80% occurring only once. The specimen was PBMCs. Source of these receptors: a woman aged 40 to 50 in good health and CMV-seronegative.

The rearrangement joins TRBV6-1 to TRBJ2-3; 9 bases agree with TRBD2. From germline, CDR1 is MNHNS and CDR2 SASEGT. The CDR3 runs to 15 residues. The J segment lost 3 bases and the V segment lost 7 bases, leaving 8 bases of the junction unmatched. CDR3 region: CASNIAGGGTDTQYF. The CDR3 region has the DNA TGTGCCAGCAATATCGCGGGAGGGGGAACAGATACGCAGTATTTT.

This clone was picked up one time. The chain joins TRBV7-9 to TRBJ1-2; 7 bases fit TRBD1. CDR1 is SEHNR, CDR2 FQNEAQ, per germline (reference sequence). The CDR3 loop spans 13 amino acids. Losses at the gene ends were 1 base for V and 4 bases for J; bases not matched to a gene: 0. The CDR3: CASSLEGAYGYTF. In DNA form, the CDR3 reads TGTGCCAGCAGCTTAGAGGGGGCCTATGGCTACACCTTC.

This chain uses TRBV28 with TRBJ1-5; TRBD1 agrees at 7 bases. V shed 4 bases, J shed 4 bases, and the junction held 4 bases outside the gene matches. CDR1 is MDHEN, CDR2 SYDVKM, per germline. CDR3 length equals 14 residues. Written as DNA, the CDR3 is TGTGCCAGCAGTTCGGGACAGCGAAATCAGCCCCAGCATTTT. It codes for CASSSGQRNQPQHF.

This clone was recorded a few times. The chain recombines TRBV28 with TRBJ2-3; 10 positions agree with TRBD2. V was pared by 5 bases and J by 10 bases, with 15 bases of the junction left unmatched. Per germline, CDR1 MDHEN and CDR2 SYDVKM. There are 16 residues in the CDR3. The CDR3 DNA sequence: TGTGCCAGCAGTGAGCCTAGCGGGGGACTTCACTGGGCGCAGTATTTT. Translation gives CASSEPSGGLHWAQYF.

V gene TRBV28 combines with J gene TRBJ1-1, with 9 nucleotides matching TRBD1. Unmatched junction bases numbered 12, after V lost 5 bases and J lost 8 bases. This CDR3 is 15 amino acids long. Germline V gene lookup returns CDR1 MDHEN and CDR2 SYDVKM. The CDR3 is CASSPGTGIQEEAFF. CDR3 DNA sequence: TGTGCCAGCAGTCCCGGGACAGGGATCCAGGAAGAAGCTTTCTTT.

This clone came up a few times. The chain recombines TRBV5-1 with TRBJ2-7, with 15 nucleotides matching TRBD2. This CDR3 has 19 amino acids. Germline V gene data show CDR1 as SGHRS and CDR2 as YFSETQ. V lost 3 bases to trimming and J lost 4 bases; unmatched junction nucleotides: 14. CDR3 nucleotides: TGCGCCAGCAGCTCAACCTTGGGACTAGCGGGGGGCACAGAATACGAGCAGTACTTC. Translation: CASSSTLGLAGGTEYEQYF.

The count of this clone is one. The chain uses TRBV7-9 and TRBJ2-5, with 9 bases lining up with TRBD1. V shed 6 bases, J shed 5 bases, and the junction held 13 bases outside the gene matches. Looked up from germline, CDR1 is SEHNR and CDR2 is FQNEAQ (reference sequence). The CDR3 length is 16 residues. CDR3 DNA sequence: TGTGCCAGCAGAAAACCGGACAGGGGAGTAGGGGAGACCCAGTACTTC. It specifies CASRKPDRGVGETQYF.

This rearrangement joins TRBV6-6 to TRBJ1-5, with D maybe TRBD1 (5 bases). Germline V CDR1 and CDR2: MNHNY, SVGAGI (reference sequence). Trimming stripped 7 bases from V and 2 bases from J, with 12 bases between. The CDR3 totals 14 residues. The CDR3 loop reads CASTLGGGNQPQHF. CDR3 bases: TGTGCCAGCACACTGGGGGGGGGCAATCAGCCCCAGCATTTT.

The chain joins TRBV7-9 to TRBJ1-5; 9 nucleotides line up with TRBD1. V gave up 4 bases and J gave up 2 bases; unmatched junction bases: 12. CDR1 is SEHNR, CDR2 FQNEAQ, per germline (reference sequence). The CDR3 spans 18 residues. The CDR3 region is CASSSRTGARRGNQPQHF. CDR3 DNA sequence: TGTGCCAGCAGCTCTCGGACAGGGGCGAGGAGGGGCAATCAGCCCCAGCATTTT.

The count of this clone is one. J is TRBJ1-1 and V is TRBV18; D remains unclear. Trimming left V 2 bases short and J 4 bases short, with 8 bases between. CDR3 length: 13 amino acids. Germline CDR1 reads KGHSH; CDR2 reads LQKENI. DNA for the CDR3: TGTGCCAGCTCACCAGGGCAACGCACTGAAGCTTTCTTT. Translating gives CASSPGQRTEAFF.

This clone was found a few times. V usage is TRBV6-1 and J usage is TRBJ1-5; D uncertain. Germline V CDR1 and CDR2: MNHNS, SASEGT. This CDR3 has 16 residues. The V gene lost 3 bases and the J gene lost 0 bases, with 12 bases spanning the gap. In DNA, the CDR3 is TGTGCCAGCAGTGATTCCGGGATTCCTAGCAATCAGCCCCAGCATTTT. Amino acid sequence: CASSDSGIPSNQPQHF.

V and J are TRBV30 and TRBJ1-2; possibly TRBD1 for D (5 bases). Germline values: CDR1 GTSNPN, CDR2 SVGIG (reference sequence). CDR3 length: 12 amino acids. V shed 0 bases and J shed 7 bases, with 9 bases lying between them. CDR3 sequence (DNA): TGTGCCTGGAGTGTAACGGGGGTTGGCTACACCTTC. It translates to CAWSVTGVGYTF.

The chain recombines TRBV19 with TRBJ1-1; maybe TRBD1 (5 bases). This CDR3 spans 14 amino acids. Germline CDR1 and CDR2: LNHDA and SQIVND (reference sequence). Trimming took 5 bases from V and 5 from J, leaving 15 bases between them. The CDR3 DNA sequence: TGTGCCAGTAGTTGGGAGGAGGGGCGAACTGAAGCTTTCTTT. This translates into CASSWEEGRTEAFF.

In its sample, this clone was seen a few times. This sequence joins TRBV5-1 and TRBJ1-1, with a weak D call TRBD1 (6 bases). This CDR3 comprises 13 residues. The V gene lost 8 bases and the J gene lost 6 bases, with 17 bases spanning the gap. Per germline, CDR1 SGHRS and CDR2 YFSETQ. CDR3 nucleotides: TGCGCCAGTGGCCTCGGGGGGGGCGCTGAAGCTTTCTTT. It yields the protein CASGLGGGAEAFF. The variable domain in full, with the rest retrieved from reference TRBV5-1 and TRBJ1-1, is KAGVTQTPRYLIKTRGQQVTLSCSPISGHRSVSWYQQTPGQGLQFLFEYFSETQRNKGNFPGRFSGRQFSNSRSEMNVSTLELGDSALYLCASGLGGGAEAFFGQGTRLTVV.

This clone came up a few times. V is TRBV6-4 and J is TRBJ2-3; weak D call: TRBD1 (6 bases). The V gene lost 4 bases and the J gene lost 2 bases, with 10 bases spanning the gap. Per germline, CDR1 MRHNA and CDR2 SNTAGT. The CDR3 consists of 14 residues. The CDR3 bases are TGTGCCAGCAGTGGTGGGGGCCCCACAGATACGCAGTATTTT. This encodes CASSGGGPTDTQYF.

The CDR3 bases are TGTGCCAGCGGGGGGTGGGAACAGGAGTACGAGCAGTACTTC. As protein: CASGGWEQEYEQYF. The chain is built from TRBV6-5 and TRBJ2-7, with D possibly TRBD2 on 6 matching bases. The germline CDR1 and CDR2 sequences are MNHEY and SVGAGI. The germline V and J ends were trimmed by 8 bases and 4 bases, with 18 bases remaining between them. The CDR3 runs to 14 residues.

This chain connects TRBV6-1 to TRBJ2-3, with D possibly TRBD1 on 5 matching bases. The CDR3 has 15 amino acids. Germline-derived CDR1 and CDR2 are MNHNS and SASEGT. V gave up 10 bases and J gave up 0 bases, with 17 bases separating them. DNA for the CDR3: TGTGCCATCTTGACAGCCGATTATAGCACAGATACGCAGTATTTT. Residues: CAILTADYSTDTQYF.

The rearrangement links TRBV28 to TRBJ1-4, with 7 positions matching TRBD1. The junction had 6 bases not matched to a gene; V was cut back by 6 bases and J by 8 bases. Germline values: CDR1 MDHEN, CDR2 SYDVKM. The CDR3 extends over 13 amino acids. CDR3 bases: TGTGCCAGCAGATCCCCGACAGGGGAAAAACTGTTTTTT. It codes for CASRSPTGEKLFF.

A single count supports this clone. Here the CDR3 reads CASSLWEGGTDTQYF. In DNA, the CDR3 is TGTGCCAGCAGCTTATGGGAGGGAGGCACAGATACGCAGTATTTT. The chain links TRBV7-6 to TRBJ2-3, with TRBD2 matching 7 bases. The CDR3 totals 15 residues. The germline CDR1 and CDR2 sequences are SGHVS and FNYEAQ. V was pared by 2 bases and J by 1 base, with 3 bases of the junction left unmatched.

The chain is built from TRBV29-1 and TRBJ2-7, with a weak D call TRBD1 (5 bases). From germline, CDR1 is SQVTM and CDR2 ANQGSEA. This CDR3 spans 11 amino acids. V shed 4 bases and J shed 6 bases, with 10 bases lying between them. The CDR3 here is CSVGRGREQYF. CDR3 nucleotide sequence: TGCAGCGTTGGTAGGGGCCGCGAGCAGTACTTC.

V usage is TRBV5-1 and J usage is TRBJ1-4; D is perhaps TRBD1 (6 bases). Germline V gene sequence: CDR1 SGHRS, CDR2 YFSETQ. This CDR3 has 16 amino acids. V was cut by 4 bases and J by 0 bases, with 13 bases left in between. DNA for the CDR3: TGCGCCAGCAGCCCTAAGGCAGGGGCAACTAATGAAAAACTGTTTTTT. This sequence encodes CASSPKAGATNEKLFF.

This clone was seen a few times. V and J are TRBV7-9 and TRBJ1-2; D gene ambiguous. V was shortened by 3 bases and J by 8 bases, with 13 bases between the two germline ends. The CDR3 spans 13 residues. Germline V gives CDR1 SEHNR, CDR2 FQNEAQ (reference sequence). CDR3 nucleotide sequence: TGTGCCAGCAGCTTTGCAGCCGGGAGGGGCTACACCTTC. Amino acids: CASSFAAGRGYTF.

The DNA for the CDR3 is TGCGCCAGCACGGGTTTAAGGGGGACCGGGGAGCTGTTTTTT. Translating gives CASTGLRGTGELFF. V gene TRBV10-2 combines with J gene TRBJ2-2; TRBD1 is a possible D gene (6 bases). Trimming stripped 7 bases from V and 5 bases from J, with 14 bases between. CDR1 is WSHSY, CDR2 SAAADI, per germline. The CDR3 runs to 14 residues.

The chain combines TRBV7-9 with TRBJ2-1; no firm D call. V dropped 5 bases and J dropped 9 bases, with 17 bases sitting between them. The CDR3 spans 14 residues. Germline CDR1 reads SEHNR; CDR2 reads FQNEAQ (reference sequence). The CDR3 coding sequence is TGTGCCAGCAGCCCCTTAACCTTCCCCAGTGAGCAGTTCTTC. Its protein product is CASSPLTFPSEQFF. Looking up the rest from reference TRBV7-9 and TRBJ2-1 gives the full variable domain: DTGVSQNPRHKITKRGQNVTFRCDPISEHNRLYWYRQTLGQGPEFLTYFQNEAQLEKSRLLSDRFSAERPKGSFSTLEIQRTEQGDSAMYLCASSPLTFPSEQFFGPGTRLTVL.

CDR3 sequence reads: CAISEKPYNEQFF. In nucleotides, the CDR3 is TGTGCCATCAGTGAGAAGCCTTACAATGAGCAGTTCTTC. The chain couples TRBV10-3 to TRBJ2-1; D remains ambiguous. Germline-derived CDR1 and CDR2 are ENHRY and SYGVKD. The ends were cut back, 2 bases at V and 4 bases at J, with 6 bases in the middle. The CDR3 covers 13 residues.

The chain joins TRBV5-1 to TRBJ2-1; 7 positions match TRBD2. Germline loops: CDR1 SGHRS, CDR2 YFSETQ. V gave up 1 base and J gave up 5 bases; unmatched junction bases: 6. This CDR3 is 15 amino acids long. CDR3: CASSLSGGTDNEQFF. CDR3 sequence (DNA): TGCGCCAGCAGCTTGTCGGGGGGAACGGACAATGAGCAGTTCTTC.

The CDR3 coding sequence is TGTGCCAGCAGCCTAGGACAGGGGTACAATGAGCAGTTCTTC. Protein sequence: CASSLGQGYNEQFF. This chain uses TRBV6-5 with TRBJ2-1; 9 bases agree with TRBD1. CDR1 and CDR2 from the germline V gene are MNHEY and SVGAGI. After removal of 6 bases from V and 4 bases from J, the junction contained 4 bases not matched to a gene. The CDR3 has 14 residues.

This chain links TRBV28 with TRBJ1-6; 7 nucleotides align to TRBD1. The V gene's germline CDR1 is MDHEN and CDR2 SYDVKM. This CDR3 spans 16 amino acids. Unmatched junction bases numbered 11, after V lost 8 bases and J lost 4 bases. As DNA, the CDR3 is TGTGCCAGCCAAAGACAGGGACAGCGGTATAATTCACCCCTCCACTTT. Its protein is CASQRQGQRYNSPLHF.

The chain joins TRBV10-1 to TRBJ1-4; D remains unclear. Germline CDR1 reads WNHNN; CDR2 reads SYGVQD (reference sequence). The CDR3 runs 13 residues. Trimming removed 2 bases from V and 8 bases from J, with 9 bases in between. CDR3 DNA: TGCGCCAGCAGTGAGCAGTCGGGGGAAAAACTGTTTTTT. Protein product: CASSEQSGEKLFF.

The DNA for the CDR3 is TGCGCCAGCAGCCCAGGGGCAGGATCCTACGAGCAGTACTTC. It yields the protein CASSPGAGSYEQYF. The chain has TRBV5-1 and TRBJ2-7; D is perhaps TRBD1 (6 bases). The CDR3 runs to 14 residues. Germline V CDR1 and CDR2: SGHRS, YFSETQ. V lost 4 bases, J lost 1 base, and 12 bases lay in between. The full variable domain, with the rest looked up from reference TRBV5-1 and TRBJ2-7, is KAGVTQTPRYLIKTRGQQVTLSCSPISGHRSVSWYQQTPGQGLQFLFEYFSETQRNKGNFPGRFSGRQFSNSRSEMNVSTLELGDSALYLCASSPGAGSYEQYFGPGTRLTVT.

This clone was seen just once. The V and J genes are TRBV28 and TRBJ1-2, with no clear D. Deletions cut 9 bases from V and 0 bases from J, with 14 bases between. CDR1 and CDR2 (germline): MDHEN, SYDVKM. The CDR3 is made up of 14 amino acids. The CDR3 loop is CASVEDLSNYGYTF. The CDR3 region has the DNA TGTGCCAGTGTTGAGGACTTATCTAACTATGGCTACACCTTC.

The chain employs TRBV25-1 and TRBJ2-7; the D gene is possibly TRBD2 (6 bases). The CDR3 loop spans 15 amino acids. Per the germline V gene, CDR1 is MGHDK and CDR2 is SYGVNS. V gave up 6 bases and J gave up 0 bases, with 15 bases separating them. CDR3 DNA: TGTGCCAGCAGCGACCCCCGGGGGAGCTCCTACGAGCAGTACTTC. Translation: CASSDPRGSSYEQYF.